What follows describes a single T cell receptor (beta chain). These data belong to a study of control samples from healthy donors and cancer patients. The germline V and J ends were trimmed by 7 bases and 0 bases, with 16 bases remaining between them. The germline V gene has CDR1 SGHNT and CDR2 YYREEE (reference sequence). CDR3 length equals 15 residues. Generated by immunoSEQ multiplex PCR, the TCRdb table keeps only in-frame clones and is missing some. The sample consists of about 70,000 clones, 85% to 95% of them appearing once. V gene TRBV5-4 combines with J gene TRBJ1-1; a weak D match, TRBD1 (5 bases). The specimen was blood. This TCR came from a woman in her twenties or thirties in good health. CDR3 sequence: CASLPGRTLNTEAFF. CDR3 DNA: TGTGCCAGCCTACCGGGACGCACCCTGAACACTGAAGCTTTCTTT.